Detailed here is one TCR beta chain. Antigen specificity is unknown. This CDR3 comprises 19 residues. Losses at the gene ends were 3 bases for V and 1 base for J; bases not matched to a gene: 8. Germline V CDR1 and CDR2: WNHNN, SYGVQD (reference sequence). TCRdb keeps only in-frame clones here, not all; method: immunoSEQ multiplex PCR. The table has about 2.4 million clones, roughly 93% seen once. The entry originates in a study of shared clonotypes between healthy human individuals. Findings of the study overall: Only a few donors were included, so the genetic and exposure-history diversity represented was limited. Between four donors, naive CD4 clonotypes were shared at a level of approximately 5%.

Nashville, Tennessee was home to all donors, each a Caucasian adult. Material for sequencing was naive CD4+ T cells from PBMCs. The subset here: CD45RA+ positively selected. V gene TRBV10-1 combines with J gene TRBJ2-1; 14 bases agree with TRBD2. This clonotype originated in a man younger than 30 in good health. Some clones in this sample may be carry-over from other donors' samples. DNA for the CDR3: TGCGCCAGCAGTGATTCGGGACTAGCGGGAGTTGGGTCCTACAATGAGCAGTTCTTC. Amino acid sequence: CASSDSGLAGVGSYNEQFF.